Listed here are 27 T cell receptor beta chains from one sample, sequenced in a study of blood T cell repertoires in COVID-19 (dated by TCRdb to the early 2020s). Library creation used the immunoSEQ multiplex PCR assay. In TCRdb, the immuneACCESS table is reduced to in-frame sequences with V and J assigned. These tables do not hold every clone; where another copy was compared, an unresolved V gene accounts for under half, and the others remain unexplained. Here the sample has approximately 210,000 clones; about 88% occur a single time. 5% to 8% of the sample lies in the top ten. The sequencing sample was made of peripheral blood. The receptor set was obtained from a woman aged 40 to 50 who had recovered from COVID-19.

This clone showed up just a few times. The chain carries TRBV6-5 and TRBJ2-2; D remains ambiguous. V was trimmed by 2 bases and J by 5 bases, leaving 9 bases between them. The germline V gene encodes CDR1 MNHEY and CDR2 SVGAGI. This CDR3 comprises 14 residues. The DNA for the CDR3 is TGTGCCAGCAGTTACGTTTCTGAGACCGGGGAGCTGTTTTTT. Its translation is CASSYVSETGELFF.

The V call is TRBV3-1 (or the pseudogene TRBV3-2), the J call TRBJ1-6; no definite D call. Trimming removed 7 bases from V and 3 bases from J, with 19 bases in between. Germline CDR1 is LGHDT and CDR2 is YNNKEL (reference sequence). This CDR3 comprises 17 residues. In DNA, the CDR3 is TGTGCCAGCAACAGCCAAGATGGACTGATCTATAATTCACCCCTCCACTTT. Amino acids: CASNSQDGLIYNSPLHF.

The chain couples TRBV6-5 to TRBJ1-2; tentative D call: TRBD1 (5 bases). The CDR3 spans 13 residues. Germline loops: CDR1 MNHEY, CDR2 SVGAGI. Trimming removed 6 bases from V and 4 bases from J, with 12 bases in between. The CDR3 DNA follows: TGTGCCAGCAGAGATCCAGGGTTCTATGGCTACACCTTC. Its protein is CASRDPGFYGYTF.

The chain employs TRBV7-2 and TRBJ2-6; perhaps TRBD1 as D (5 bases). Germline V gene data show CDR1 as SGHTA and CDR2 as FQGNSA. Deletions cut 5 bases from V and 4 bases from J, with 12 bases between. The length of the CDR3 is 15 residues. The CDR3 is CASSVQVSGANVLTF. The CDR3 region has the DNA TGTGCCAGCAGCGTACAGGTCTCCGGGGCCAACGTCCTGACTTTC.

This sequence joins TRBV5-1 and TRBJ2-1; 7 bases are a match to TRBD1. The CDR3 consists of 16 residues. Trimming removed 5 bases from V and 10 bases from J; junction bases left unmatched: 18. The germline CDR1 and CDR2 sequences are SGHRS and YFSETQ. For the CDR3, the DNA is TGCGCCAGCAGTTTCAACCGGGACAGCCCTGTAAAGGAGCAGTTCTTC. Encoded protein: CASSFNRDSPVKEQFF.

The chain joins TRBV3-1 (or the pseudogene TRBV3-2) to TRBJ1-5; a possible D gene is TRBD1 (5 bases). The germline V gene has CDR1 LGHDT and CDR2 YNNKEL (reference sequence). The CDR3 covers 15 residues. V dropped 1 base and J dropped 4 bases, with 11 bases sitting between them. CDR3 region: CASSQVQGRNQPQHF. The CDR3 nucleotides read TGTGCCAGCAGCCAAGTCCAGGGCCGAAATCAGCCCCAGCATTTT.

The genes are TRBV6-5 and TRBJ2-1; a possible D gene is TRBD2 (6 bases). Germline loops: CDR1 MNHEY, CDR2 SVGAGI. The V gene lost 6 bases and the J gene lost 9 bases, with 18 bases spanning the gap. The CDR3 runs to 14 residues. In DNA, the CDR3 is TGTGCCAGCAGGACGACTAGGATTGCGAGTGAGCAGTTCTTC. Its protein is CASRTTRIASEQFF.

The chain carries TRBV6-2 or TRBV6-3 and TRBJ1-4, with D unclear. The V and J ends lost 5 bases and 11 bases respectively, with 15 bases between them. The CDR3 is 13 residues long. Germline V gene lookup returns CDR1 MNHEY and CDR2 SVGEGT. DNA of the CDR3: TGTGCCAGCAGTGTCAGAATAATGGAGAAACTGTTTTTT. Translated, it gives CASSVRIMEKLFF.

The gene calls are TRBV5-1 and TRBJ2-7, with TRBD2 matching over 14 bases. CDR3 length: 21 residues. Per germline, CDR1 SGHRS and CDR2 YFSETQ. V was pared by 0 bases and J by 0 bases, with 14 bases of the junction left unmatched. CDR3 DNA sequence: TGCGCCAGCAGCTTGGCCGAGACTAGCGGGAGGGCTGGGGGCTACTCCTACGAGCAGTACTTC. Protein sequence: CASSLAETSGRAGGYSYEQYF. Together with reference TRBV5-1 and TRBJ2-7, the CDR3 gives the full variable domain: KAGVTQTPRYLIKTRGQQVTLSCSPISGHRSVSWYQQTPGQGLQFLFEYFSETQRNKGNFPGRFSGRQFSNSRSEMNVSTLELGDSALYLCASSLAETSGRAGGYSYEQYFGPGTRLTVT.

The V gene is TRBV27, the J gene TRBJ1-1; D ambiguous. CDR1 is MNHEY and CDR2 is SMNVEV in the germline V gene (reference sequence). The CDR3 loop spans 12 amino acids. V lost 6 bases, J lost 4 bases, and 9 bases lay in between. DNA for the CDR3: TGTGCCAGCAGCTCTAGGAGCACTGAAGCTTTCTTT. Residues: CASSSRSTEAFF.

This chain uses TRBV19 with TRBJ1-2, with TRBD1 identical over 8 bases. CDR1 is LNHDA and CDR2 is SQIVND in the germline V gene (reference sequence). The V gene end was trimmed by 4 bases and the J gene end by 3 bases; junction bases not matched to a gene: 13. The CDR3 length is 17 residues. As DNA, the CDR3 is TGTGCCAGTAGTACCGAATCCGGGACAGGATACCACTATGGCTACACCTTC. Amino acids: CASSTESGTGYHYGYTF.

This clone was recorded only once. CDR3 loop: CASSHEAGASETQYF. DNA of the CDR3: TGTGCCAGCAGTCACGAAGCGGGAGCCTCGGAGACCCAGTACTTC. The chain employs TRBV6-5 and TRBJ2-5; 8 bases map to TRBD2. Germline loops: CDR1 MNHEY, CDR2 SVGAGI. V was clipped by 5 bases and J by 5 bases; unmatched bases: 10. The CDR3 runs to 15 residues.

The chain joins TRBV7-8 to TRBJ2-1; maybe TRBD1 (6 bases). The CDR3 extends over 13 amino acids. Germline loops: CDR1 SGHVS, CDR2 FQNEAQ. The ends were cut back, 3 bases at V and 10 bases at J, with 13 bases in the middle. The CDR3 DNA sequence: TGTGCCAGCAGCTTCACGACTGGGGGCGAGCAGTTCTTC. Translating it yields CASSFTTGGEQFF.

CDR3 in DNA: TGTGCCAGCAGCTGGCCCGGGACAGGGGGGGAAAAACTGTTTTTT. It specifies CASSWPGTGGEKLFF. The chain links TRBV7-9 to TRBJ1-4; the match to TRBD1 covers 11 bases. The CDR3 sequence is 15 residues long. The J segment lost 8 bases and the V segment lost 4 bases, leaving 6 bases of the junction unmatched. The germline V gene encodes CDR1 SEHNR and CDR2 FQNEAQ (reference sequence).

This clone has just one count. The J gene is TRBJ2-1, the V gene TRBV27, with 9 bases that match TRBD2. The length of the CDR3 is 15 residues. Trimming cost V 5 bases and J 6 bases; bases outside gene matches: 8. CDR1 is MNHEY, CDR2 SMNVEV, per germline (reference sequence). CDR3 in DNA: TGTGCCAGCAGTCCCATAGCGGGAGTAAGCAATGAGCAGTTCTTC. Translated, it gives CASSPIAGVSNEQFF.

The V and J genes are TRBV7-2 and TRBJ2-1; a possible D gene is TRBD2 (6 bases). CDR1 is SGHTA, CDR2 FQGNSA, per germline. The ends were cut back, 1 base at V and 9 bases at J, with 22 bases in the middle. This CDR3 is built from 17 residues. As DNA, the CDR3 is TGTGCCAGCAGCTTAGGGGGGGACGCCGCCTCACGTGGTGAGCAGTTCTTC. Translation: CASSLGGDAASRGEQFF.

In regard to this clone: Distinct nucleotide sequences in the sample also encode this CDR3. The V and J genes are TRBV28 and TRBJ2-6; no reliable D call. The germline V gene has CDR1 MDHEN and CDR2 SYDVKM. The CDR3 is 15 residues long. Trimming stripped 2 bases from V and 1 base from J, with 6 bases between. CDR3 in DNA: TGTGCCAGCAGTTTAGGCGGATCTGGGGCCAACGTCCTGACTTTC. Protein product: CASSLGGSGANVLTF.

The rearrangement links TRBV9 to TRBJ1-2; a possible D gene is TRBD1 (6 bases). This CDR3 spans 16 amino acids. Per the germline V gene, CDR1 is SGDLS and CDR2 is YYNGEE. V was clipped by 2 bases and J by 8 bases, with 22 bases between them. CDR3 region: CASSVATGETLQGYTF. CDR3 sequence (DNA): TGTGCCAGCAGCGTTGCGACAGGTGAAACCCTTCAAGGCTACACCTTC.

The chain employs TRBV15 and TRBJ2-7; 7 nucleotides match TRBD1. This CDR3 has 15 residues. J lost 4 bases, V lost 0 bases, and 6 bases had no gene match. Germline V gives CDR1 LNHNV, CDR2 YYDKDF (reference sequence). CDR3 protein: CATSRERQGPYEQYF. In DNA form, the CDR3 reads TGTGCCACCAGCAGAGAGCGACAGGGTCCTTACGAGCAGTACTTC. Supplemented by reference TRBV15 and TRBJ2-7, the full variable domain reads DAMVIQNPRYQVTQFGKPVTLSCSQTLNHNVMYWYQQKSSQAPKLLFHYYDKDFNNEADTPDNFQSRRPNTSFCFLDIRSPGLGDTAMYLCATSRERQGPYEQYFGPGTRLTVT.

This clone was seen once. The chain uses TRBV28 and TRBJ2-5; no reliable D call. The CDR3 is 10 residues long. V lost 6 bases and J 5 bases, leaving 4 bases between the germline ends. Germline values: CDR1 MDHEN, CDR2 SYDVKM. For the CDR3, the DNA is TGTGCCAGCAGCTTGGAGACCCAGTACTTC. It is translated as CASSLETQYF.

The CDR3 region has the DNA TGTGCCAGCAGCCCTAGGACAGAGAGCTACGAGCAGTACTTC. It codes for CASSPRTESYEQYF. This sequence joins TRBV7-8 and TRBJ2-7, with D possibly being TRBD1 (6 bases). This CDR3 is 14 amino acids long. CDR1 and CDR2 from the germline V gene are SGHVS and FQNEAQ. Trimming took 5 bases from V and 3 from J, leaving 14 bases between them.

The chain couples TRBV6-5 to TRBJ2-3; the D is unclear. Trimming removed 6 bases from V and 0 bases from J, with 10 bases in between. This CDR3 has 14 residues. CDR1 and CDR2 from the germline V gene are MNHEY and SVGAGI. Here the CDR3 reads CASSLETSTDTQYF. CDR3 in DNA: TGTGCCAGCAGCTTGGAGACTAGCACAGATACGCAGTATTTT.

V is TRBV5-4 and J is TRBJ2-7, with 11 bases matching TRBD2. Germline V CDR1 and CDR2: SGHNT, YYREEE (reference sequence). V shed 2 bases, J shed 0 bases, and the junction held 7 bases outside the gene matches. The CDR3 is made up of 17 amino acids. This CDR3 is CASSFAGTSGFSYEQYF. The DNA of the CDR3 is TGTGCCAGCAGCTTCGCAGGGACTAGCGGTTTCTCCTACGAGCAGTACTTC.

The chain employs TRBV19 and TRBJ2-2, with a possible D match to TRBD1 (5 bases). The CDR3 consists of 13 residues. V lost 2 bases and J lost 4, with 5 bases in between. Germline CDR1 LNHDA, CDR2 SQIVND (reference sequence). CDR3 in amino acids: CASSIRGTGELFF. The CDR3 DNA reads as TGTGCCAGTAGTATAAGGGGCACCGGGGAGCTGTTTTTT.

The chain combines TRBV7-2 with TRBJ1-2; 7 nucleotides line up with TRBD1. The V gene end was trimmed by 3 bases and the J gene end by 3 bases; junction bases not matched to a gene: 13. The CDR3 sequence is 17 residues long. Germline-derived CDR1 and CDR2 are SGHTA and FQGNSA. The CDR3 sequence is CASSFLLGTGTDYGYTF. The CDR3, as DNA: TGTGCCAGCAGCTTTCTTTTGGGGACCGGGACAGACTATGGCTACACCTTC.

This clone was detected only once. The CDR3 region has the DNA TGTGCCAGCAGTCCTGAGGGATACTATGGCTACACCTTC. Residues: CASSPEGYYGYTF. This sequence joins TRBV25-1 and TRBJ1-2; D is uncertain. Trimming pared 5 bases from V and 3 bases from J, leaving 10 bases between. The CDR3 has 13 amino acids. Per the germline V gene, CDR1 is MGHDK and CDR2 is SYGVNS.

The chain links TRBV2 to TRBJ2-7, with 7 bases identical to TRBD1. The ends lost 6 bases at V and 2 bases at J; junction bases unmatched: 4. The germline V gene encodes CDR1 SNHLY and CDR2 FYNNEI. There are 13 residues in the CDR3. The CDR3 bases are TGTGCCAGCAGCCCGGGACAGACCTACGAGCAGTACTTC. Translating gives CASSPGQTYEQYF.